Shown below are 18 T cell receptor beta chains from a single sample sequenced in a study of Ad26.COV2.S vaccination and SARS-CoV-2 variants. This table comes from immunoSEQ multiplex PCR, and its TCRdb copy is limited to in-frame clones, with some not included. The table shows 440,000 or so clones, with 90% occurring only once. Described treatment: about 20 received Ad26.COV2.S at low or high dose, single or two shots; about 5 received placebo; per-sample allocation not given. Specimen acquisition occurred on day 63 following the initial vaccine or placebo injection. Sequenced here: peripheral blood, sampled in a trial of Ad26.COV2.S vaccine versus placebo. These receptors were collected from a person aged 18-65 years who received the Ad26.COV2.S COVID-19 vaccine or a placebo.

The V gene is TRBV28, the J gene TRBJ2-1; D not resolved. V lost 8 bases and J lost 3, with 20 bases in between. The CDR3 extends over 16 amino acids. Per germline, CDR1 MDHEN and CDR2 SYDVKM. Here the CDR3 reads CASAPMDPPSYNEQFF. For the CDR3, the DNA is TGTGCCAGCGCTCCGATGGATCCACCGAGCTACAATGAGCAGTTCTTC.

The chain joins TRBV9 to TRBJ2-7; D may be TRBD2 (6 bases). V was trimmed by 3 bases and J by 6 bases, leaving 22 bases between them. The CDR3 runs 16 residues. From germline, CDR1 is SGDLS and CDR2 YYNGEE. The CDR3 protein is CASSEAPGPKGGEQYF. The CDR3 DNA reads as TGTGCCAGCAGCGAAGCTCCGGGACCCAAGGGAGGCGAGCAGTACTTC.

This clone showed up just once. This sequence joins TRBV5-1 and TRBJ1-4; maybe TRBD1 (5 bases). CDR3 length: 14 amino acids. The V and J ends lost 4 bases and 7 bases respectively, with 14 bases between them. Germline values: CDR1 SGHRS, CDR2 YFSETQ. CDR3 sequence reads: CASSPGGSREKLFF. The CDR3 DNA is TGCGCCAGCAGCCCGGGGGGGTCCCGTGAAAAACTGTTTTTT.

The V and J genes are TRBV7-9 and TRBJ2-2, with 11 bases matching TRBD1. This CDR3 spans 17 amino acids. V gave up 5 bases and J gave up 0 bases; unmatched junction bases: 5. Germline CDR1 is SEHNR and CDR2 is FQNEAQ (reference sequence). Here the CDR3 DNA reads TGTGCCAGCAGCCCCGGGACAGGGGGTCCGAACACCGGGGAGCTGTTTTTT. Its protein is CASSPGTGGPNTGELFF.

The chain has TRBV28 and TRBJ2-2; D might be TRBD2 (5 bases). The CDR3 length is 14 residues. Germline CDR1 reads MDHEN; CDR2 reads SYDVKM. V was trimmed by 2 bases and J by 8 bases, leaving 12 bases between them. The DNA for the CDR3 is TGTGCCAGCAGTTTACCCCGGCGGGCTGGGGAGCTGTTTTTT. Translating it yields CASSLPRRAGELFF.

The J gene is TRBJ2-6, the V gene TRBV18; 8 nucleotides align to TRBD1. The germline gives CDR1 KGHSH, CDR2 LQKENI. The CDR3 runs to 16 residues. V gave up 6 bases and J gave up 3 bases; unmatched junction bases: 7. The CDR3 protein is CASSRQGSSGANVLTF. For the CDR3, the DNA is TGTGCCAGCTCGCGACAGGGGAGTAGTGGGGCCAACGTCCTGACTTTC.

The chain has TRBV7-9 and TRBJ1-5; D gene uncertain. Trimming removed 3 bases at V and 3 bases at J, with 3 bases between. The CDR3 covers 12 residues. Germline loops: CDR1 SEHNR, CDR2 FQNEAQ (reference sequence). The CDR3 sequence is CASSLHNQPQHF. The CDR3 DNA is TGTGCCAGCAGCTTGCACAATCAGCCCCAGCATTTT.

The chain employs TRBV5-6 and TRBJ1-4; the D gene is possibly TRBD1 (6 bases). The V gene's germline CDR1 is SGHDT and CDR2 YYEEEE. V was clipped by 2 bases and J by 3 bases, with 17 bases between them. There are 17 residues in the CDR3. The CDR3 nucleotides are TGTGCCAGCAGCTTAGGCGCACAGGGCAAAGCTAATGAAAAACTGTTTTTT. Its protein is CASSLGAQGKANEKLFF.

This clone occurred once. For the CDR3, the DNA is TGTGCCAGCAAGGGACAGGGGAACACTGAAGCTTTCTTT. Its protein is CASKGQGNTEAFF. The chain combines TRBV9 with TRBJ1-1; 9 bases are a match to TRBD1. The CDR3 totals 13 residues. Germline CDR1 and CDR2: SGDLS and YYNGEE. The trim removed 6 bases at V and 1 base at J, leaving 1 base unmatched.

This chain uses TRBV28 with TRBJ2-1; 8 positions match TRBD1. Germline V gene lookup returns CDR1 MDHEN and CDR2 SYDVKM. J lost 8 bases, V lost 2 bases, and 5 bases had no gene match. This CDR3 contains 14 residues. The CDR3 region has the DNA TGTGCCAGCAGTTTAAATCAGGGGGCGTATGAGCAGTTCTTC. Encoded protein: CASSLNQGAYEQFF.

The genes are TRBV7-9 and TRBJ2-1, with D possibly matching TRBD2 (5 bases). The CDR3 totals 16 residues. CDR1 and CDR2 (germline): SEHNR, FQNEAQ (reference sequence). Trimming removed 2 bases at V and 0 bases at J, with 11 bases between. The CDR3 here is CASSLMRVHSYNEQFF. Here the CDR3 DNA reads TGTGCCAGCAGCTTAATGCGGGTACACTCCTACAATGAGCAGTTCTTC.

This chain uses TRBV24-1 with TRBJ2-2; 7 bases are a match to TRBD1. With 2 bases clipped from V and 0 bases from J, the junction kept 2 bases outside the gene matches. CDR3 length: 16 residues. Germline V gene sequence: CDR1 KGHDR, CDR2 SFDVKD. CDR3 DNA: TGTGCCACCAGTGATTGGGACAGAGCGAACACCGGGGAGCTGTTTTTT. Amino acids: CATSDWDRANTGELFF.

The chain carries TRBV7-2 and TRBJ2-7; D perhaps matches TRBD2 (5 bases). CDR3 size: 15 residues. V lost 1 base, J lost 6 bases, and 16 bases lay in between. CDR1 is SGHTA, CDR2 FQGNSA, per germline. For the CDR3, the DNA is TGTGCCAGCAGCTTAGTGGTGGGAGTTATCGGCGAGCAGTACTTC. Its translation: CASSLVVGVIGEQYF.

The chain links TRBV10-3 to TRBJ1-5; D ambiguous. The germline gives CDR1 ENHRY, CDR2 SYGVKD. Deletions cut 0 bases from V and 4 bases from J, with 4 bases between. CDR3 size: 13 residues. This CDR3 reads CAISESINQPQHF. CDR3 nucleotides: TGTGCCATCAGTGAGTCTATAAATCAGCCCCAGCATTTT.

This clone was found a few times. The chain couples TRBV7-9 to TRBJ2-2, with D hard to call. Germline lookup yields CDR1 SEHNR and CDR2 FQNEAQ (reference sequence). The CDR3 extends over 10 amino acids. V shed 8 bases and J shed 6 bases, with 4 bases lying between them. CDR3 sequence reads: CASEAGELFF. The CDR3 nucleotides are TGTGCCAGCGAGGCCGGGGAGCTGTTTTTT.

The genes are TRBV28 and TRBJ2-7; 9 nucleotides agree with TRBD1. The CDR3 extends over 15 amino acids. Per germline, CDR1 MDHEN and CDR2 SYDVKM. V lost 6 bases, J lost 2 bases, and 8 bases stayed unmatched. The CDR3 loop is CASRRGTGFPYEQYF. CDR3 nucleotide sequence: TGTGCCAGCAGGAGAGGGACAGGGTTTCCCTACGAGCAGTACTTC.

V gene TRBV9 combines with J gene TRBJ2-2; possible D gene TRBD2, 6 bases. The length of the CDR3 is 15 residues. Trimming removed 1 base at V and 2 bases at J, with 9 bases between. Germline V gives CDR1 SGDLS, CDR2 YYNGEE. The CDR3 coding sequence is TGTGCCAGCAGCGTACGGGACTTCAACACCGGGGAGCTGTTTTTT. Its translation: CASSVRDFNTGELFF. Supplemented by reference TRBV9 and TRBJ2-2, the full variable domain reads DSGVTQTPKHLITATGQRVTLRCSPRSGDLSVYWYQQSLDQGLQFLIQYYNGEERAKGNILERFSAQQFPDLHSELNLSSLELGDSALYFCASSVRDFNTGELFFGEGSRLTVL.

The chain joins TRBV7-3 to TRBJ2-2, with D perhaps TRBD2 (5 bases). V lost 2 bases and J 6 bases, leaving 10 bases between the germline ends. This CDR3 comprises 14 residues. CDR1 is SGHTA and CDR2 is FQGTGA in the germline V gene. The CDR3 spells CASSLWGSAGELFF. CDR3 nucleotides: TGTGCCAGCAGCTTATGGGGTAGCGCCGGGGAGCTGTTTTTT. The entire variable domain, with the rest obtained from reference TRBV7-3 and TRBJ2-2, is as follows: GAGVSQTPSNKVTEKGKYVELRCDPISGHTALYWYRQSLGQGPEFLIYFQGTGAADDSGLPNDRFFAVRPEGSVSTLKIQRTERGDSAVYLCASSLWGSAGELFFGEGSRLTVL.